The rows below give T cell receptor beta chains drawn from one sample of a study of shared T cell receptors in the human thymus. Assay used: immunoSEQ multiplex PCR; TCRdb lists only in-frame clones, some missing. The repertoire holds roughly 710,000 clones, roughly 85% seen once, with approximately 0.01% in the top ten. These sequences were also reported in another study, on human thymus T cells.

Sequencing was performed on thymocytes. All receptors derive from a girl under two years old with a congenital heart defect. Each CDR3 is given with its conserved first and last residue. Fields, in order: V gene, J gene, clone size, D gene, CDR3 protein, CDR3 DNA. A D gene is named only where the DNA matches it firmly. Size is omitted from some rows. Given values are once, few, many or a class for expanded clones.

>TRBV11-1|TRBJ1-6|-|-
CASTSRPQGRRNSPLHF
TGTGCCAGCACCTCTCGCCCGCAGGGTCGTCGGAATTCACCCCTCCACTTT
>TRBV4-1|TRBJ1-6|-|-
CPQKRESSYNSPLHF
TGCCCCCAAAAGAGGGAAAGCTCCTATAATTCACCCCTCCACTTT
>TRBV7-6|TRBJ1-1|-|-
CASSLWGGGNTEAFF
TGTGCCAGCAGCTTATGGGGAGGGGGGAACACTGAAGCTTTCTTT
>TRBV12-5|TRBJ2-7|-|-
CASGFPTPYRSLLYEQYF
TGTGCTAGTGGTTTTCCAACTCCCTACCGGAGCCTTCTCTACGAGCAGTACTTC
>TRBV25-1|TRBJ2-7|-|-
CASSERTTYEQYF
TGTGCCAGCAGTGAAAGAACTACCTACGAGCAGTACTTC
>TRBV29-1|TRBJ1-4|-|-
CSVAADDSATNEKLFF
TGCAGCGTTGCCGCCGACGACAGTGCAACTAATGAAAAACTGTTTTTT
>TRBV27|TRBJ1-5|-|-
CASSLQAPFSNQPQHF
TGTGCCAGCAGTTTACAGGCCCCCTTTAGCAATCAGCCCCAGCATTTT
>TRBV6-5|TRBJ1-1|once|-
CASTDGLFLEAFF
TGTGCCAGCACCGACGGACTGTTTCTTGAAGCTTTCTTT
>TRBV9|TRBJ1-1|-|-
CASSVAAQDTEAFF
TGTGCCAGCAGCGTAGCCGCACAGGACACTGAAGCTTTCTTT
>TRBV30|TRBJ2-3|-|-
CAWSPPAKHHTDTQYF
TGTGCCTGGAGTCCACCTGCAAAACACCACACAGATACGCAGTATTTT
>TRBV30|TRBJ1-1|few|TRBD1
CAWSVRTGGNTEAFF
TGTGCCTGGAGTGTTCGGACAGGGGGGAACACTGAAGCTTTCTTT
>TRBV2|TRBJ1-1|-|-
CASSVLQGRTEAFF
TGTGCCAGCAGTGTTCTACAGGGTCGGACTGAAGCTTTCTTT
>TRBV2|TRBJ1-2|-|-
CASITGLGYTF
TGTGCCAGCATCACCGGACTTGGCTACACCTTC
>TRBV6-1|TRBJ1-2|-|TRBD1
CASTGRTGGGYTF
TGTGCCAGCACCGGACGGACAGGGGGAGGCTACACCTTC
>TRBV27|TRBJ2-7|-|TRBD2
CASSIERGGAIREQYF
TGTGCCAGCAGCATTGAACGCGGGGGGGCGATTCGCGAGCAGTACTTC
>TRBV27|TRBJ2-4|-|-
CASSRGNIQYF
TGTGCCAGCAGTCGGGGAAACATTCAGTACTTC